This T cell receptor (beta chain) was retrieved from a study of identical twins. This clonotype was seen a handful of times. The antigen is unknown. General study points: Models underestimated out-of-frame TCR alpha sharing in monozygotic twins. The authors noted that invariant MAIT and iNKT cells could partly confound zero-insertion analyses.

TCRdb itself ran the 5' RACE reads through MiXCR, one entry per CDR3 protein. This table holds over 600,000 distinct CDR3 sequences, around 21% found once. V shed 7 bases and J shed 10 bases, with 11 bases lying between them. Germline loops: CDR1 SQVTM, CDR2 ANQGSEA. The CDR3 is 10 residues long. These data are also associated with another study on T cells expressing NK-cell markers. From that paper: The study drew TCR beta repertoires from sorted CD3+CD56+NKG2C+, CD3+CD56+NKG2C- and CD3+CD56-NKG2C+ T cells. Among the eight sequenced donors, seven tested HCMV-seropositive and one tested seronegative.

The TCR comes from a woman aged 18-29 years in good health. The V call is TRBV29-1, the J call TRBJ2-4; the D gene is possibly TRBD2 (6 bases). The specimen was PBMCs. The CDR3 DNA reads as TGCAGCGGTATTAGCGGTATTCAGTACTTC. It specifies CSGISGIQYF.